This TCR beta chain derives from a study of T cells in localized non-small cell lung cancer. Deletions cut 3 bases from V and 5 bases from J, with 7 bases between. In germline, CDR1 is SGHTA, CDR2 FQGNSA. The CDR3 runs to 12 residues. In regard to this clone: No antigen is known for it.

The study's findings and limits: Peak T cell clonality was found in uninvolved adjacent lung, exceeding tumor. Overall survival was longer when the density of T cells in the blood was higher. Heterogeneity within the tumor remains possible, as just one region underwent sequencing. Adjacent lung exhibited a median of about 50 among the 100 most abundant tumor clones.

Sequencing was performed with immunoSEQ multiplex PCR; in TCRdb, only in-frame clones are kept and a portion is missing. The table has 20,000 to 30,000 clones, around 88% seen once. The TCR sequence derives from a male donor older than 55 with stage II squamous cell lung carcinoma. The sequencing here drew on peripheral blood, taken before any cancer treatment. The chain carries TRBV7-2 and TRBJ1-2; D remains ambiguous. CDR3 nucleotide sequence: TGTGCCAGCAGCTTCGCAGCATATGGCTACACCTTC. It translates to CASSFAAYGYTF. Variable domain in full (rest from reference TRBV7-2 and TRBJ1-2): GAGVSQSPSNKVTEKGKDVELRCDPISGHTALYWYRQSLGQGLEFLIYFQGNSAPDKSGLPSDRFSAERTGGSVSTLTIQRTQQEDSAVYLCASSFAAYGYTFGSGTRLTVV.